The 15 T cell receptor beta chains listed next were all sequenced from one sample in a study of blood T cell repertoires in COVID-19. The repertoire was sequenced with immunoSEQ multiplex PCR; TCRdb's copy has only in-frame clones and lacks some. Among approximately 28,000 clones, roughly nine tenths were seen once, and the ten largest hold around 8.4%. The sequencing sample was made of peripheral blood. The receptor set was obtained from a man between 65 and 85 years old with active or convalescent COVID-19.

The chain carries TRBV5-1 and TRBJ1-1; perhaps TRBD1 as D (5 bases). Trimming left V 0 bases short and J 4 bases short, with 10 bases between. Germline values: CDR1 SGHRS, CDR2 YFSETQ. This CDR3 has 14 amino acids. This CDR3 is CASSLESGGTEAFF. The CDR3 DNA follows: TGCGCCAGCAGCTTGGAAAGCGGGGGCACTGAAGCTTTCTTT.

The chain is built from TRBV12-3 or TRBV12-4 and TRBJ2-4, with a possible D match to TRBD2 (5 bases). This CDR3 is 13 amino acids long. The V end lost 6 bases, the J end lost 6 bases, and 12 bases lay between the germline ends. CDR3 bases: TGTGCCAGCAGGGACTCCCCAGGAAACATTCAGTACTTC. Encoded protein: CASRDSPGNIQYF.

The chain links TRBV4-3 to TRBJ1-2, with D possibly being TRBD1 (6 bases). The germline V gene has CDR1 LGHNA and CDR2 YSLEER. Trimming left V 5 bases short and J 2 bases short, with 24 bases between. The CDR3 spans 18 residues. In nucleotides, the CDR3 is TGCGCCAGCAGCTCTCACCAAACCCGGGACAAGGAAAACTATGGCTACACCTTC. It encodes CASSSHQTRDKENYGYTF.

The chain employs TRBV5-1 and TRBJ2-3, with 9 bases lining up with TRBD2. CDR1 is SGHRS, CDR2 YFSETQ, per germline. The CDR3 sequence is 15 residues long. With 2 bases clipped from V and 0 bases from J, the junction kept 1 base outside the gene matches. CDR3 in DNA: TGCGCCAGCAGCTTAGCGGGGGGAAGCACAGATACGCAGTATTTT. Translated: CASSLAGGSTDTQYF.

V gene TRBV5-1 combines with J gene TRBJ1-1; 9 bases map to TRBD1. This CDR3 contains 15 residues. V shed 4 bases and J 6 bases; nucleotides not matched to a gene: 10. CDR1 and CDR2 from the germline V gene are SGHRS and YFSETQ. CDR3 region: CASSPPGQGYAEAFF. The DNA of the CDR3 is TGCGCCAGCAGCCCCCCGGGACAGGGCTACGCTGAAGCTTTCTTT.

The chain employs TRBV6-6 and TRBJ2-2, with D maybe TRBD2 (6 bases). CDR3 length equals 16 residues. V was pared by 2 bases and J by 5 bases, with 15 bases between. Looked up from germline, CDR1 is MNHNY and CDR2 is SVGAGI (reference sequence). For the CDR3, the DNA is TGTGCCAGCAGTTACCGGAGGACCGCGGGGACCGGGGAGCTGTTTTTT. Its protein is CASSYRRTAGTGELFF.

This chain links TRBV7-6 with TRBJ1-2, with TRBD1 matching over 9 bases. Trimming removed 1 base from V and 7 bases from J; junction bases left unmatched: 7. In germline, CDR1 is SGHVS, CDR2 FNYEAQ. This CDR3 spans 15 amino acids. The CDR3 DNA follows: TGTGCCAGCAGCTTAGATGGGACAGGGAGGGGTGGCTACACCTTC. This codes for CASSLDGTGRGGYTF.

The chain combines TRBV6-2 or TRBV6-3 with TRBJ2-2; D possibly corresponds to TRBD1 (5 bases). This CDR3 contains 17 residues. Looked up from germline, CDR1 is MNHEY and CDR2 is SVGEGT. Trimming took 5 bases from V and 0 from J, leaving 16 bases between them. The CDR3 region has the DNA TGTGCCAGCAGTAGGACCCCAACAGGCGCGAACACCGGGGAGCTGTTTTTT. Its protein is CASSRTPTGANTGELFF.

This sequence joins TRBV29-1 and TRBJ1-4, with 8 positions matching TRBD1. The CDR3 has 14 amino acids. The germline V gene has CDR1 SQVTM and CDR2 ANQGSEA. With V trimmed by 5 bases and J by 6 bases, 8 bases remained unmatched. CDR3 region: CSVYGQGPDEKLFF. CDR3 in DNA: TGCAGCGTTTATGGACAGGGCCCGGATGAAAAACTGTTTTTT.

The V gene is TRBV7-2, the J gene TRBJ1-3; the D is unclear. The CDR3 runs 15 residues. V was trimmed by 1 base and J by 2 bases, leaving 9 bases between them. Germline CDR1 SGHTA, CDR2 FQGNSA. The CDR3 nucleotides read TGTGCCAGCAGCTTAGTCCCAGATCCTGGAAACACCATATATTTT. Translating it yields CASSLVPDPGNTIYF. Drawing the rest from reference TRBV7-2 and TRBJ1-3, the complete variable domain is GAGVSQSPSNKVTEKGKDVELRCDPISGHTALYWYRQSLGQGLEFLIYFQGNSAPDKSGLPSDRFSAERTGGSVSTLTIQRTQQEDSAVYLCASSLVPDPGNTIYFGEGSWLTVV.

The table lists this clone with a count of one. V usage is TRBV7-6 and J usage is TRBJ2-3; 9 bases map to TRBD2. CDR1 and CDR2 (germline): SGHVS, FNYEAQ. The CDR3 totals 15 residues. V gave up 1 base and J gave up 6 bases; unmatched junction bases: 5. CDR3 in amino acids: CASSLVGGGVDTQYF. The CDR3 DNA sequence: TGTGCCAGCAGCTTAGTTGGCGGGGGGGTGGATACGCAGTATTTT.

The J gene is TRBJ1-1, the V gene TRBV6-5; 7 bases are a match to TRBD1. J gave up 5 bases and V 0 bases, and 9 bases lay outside the gene matches. The CDR3 covers 16 residues. Germline CDR1 reads MNHEY; CDR2 reads SVGAGI. The CDR3 spells CASSYSLGGAGTEAFF. The DNA of the CDR3 is TGTGCCAGCAGTTACTCGCTAGGGGGCGCTGGGACTGAAGCTTTCTTT.

The chain uses TRBV7-8 and TRBJ2-5, with 8 bases that match TRBD1. V trimming: 5 bases; J trimming: 1 base; junction bases outside the gene matches: 0. The CDR3 loop spans 13 amino acids. Germline CDR1 is SGHVS and CDR2 is FQNEAQ. CDR3 protein: CASSQGAQETQYF. Here the CDR3 DNA reads TGTGCCAGCAGCCAGGGGGCCCAAGAGACCCAGTACTTC.

The J gene is TRBJ2-2, the V gene TRBV5-4; D is perhaps TRBD2 (8 bases). The germline V gene encodes CDR1 SGHNT and CDR2 YYREEE (reference sequence). The CDR3 totals 14 residues. Trimming stripped 4 bases from V and 6 bases from J, with 13 bases between. The CDR3 DNA reads TGTGCCAGCAGCCGGGAGGGGGCCGCCGGGGAGCTGTTTTTT. Its translation is CASSREGAAGELFF.

The CDR3 protein is CAIFGQGKVDYGYTF. The CDR3, as DNA: TGTGCCATCTTCGGACAGGGGAAGGTCGACTATGGCTACACCTTC. This chain uses TRBV10-3 with TRBJ1-2, with TRBD1 matching over 9 bases. V lost 8 bases to trimming and J lost 3 bases; unmatched junction nucleotides: 10. CDR1 is ENHRY, CDR2 SYGVKD, per germline. CDR3 length: 15 residues.